These 10 T cell receptor beta chains originate from one sample sequenced in a study of technical replicates of blood from a few donors. Repertoires were generated with immunoSEQ multiplex PCR, while TCRdb's copy carries only in-frame clones and drops some. Counted here are approximately 79,000 clones, 90% to 95% occurring once; the ten biggest clones make up around 0.42%. The material sequenced was T cells isolated from PBMCs. These receptors came from a human donor in good health.

This chain joins TRBV5-1 and TRBJ1-1, with TRBD1 identical over 7 bases. CDR3 length: 16 residues. J was trimmed by 2 bases and V by 0 bases; bases with no gene match: 7. Per germline, CDR1 SGHRS and CDR2 YFSETQ. This CDR3 is CASSLVKQGPNTEAFF. Written as DNA, the CDR3 is TGCGCCAGCAGCTTGGTTAAACAGGGGCCTAACACTGAAGCTTTCTTT.

J is TRBJ2-7 and V is TRBV30, with D maybe TRBD1 (5 bases). The CDR3 contains 15 residues. V was clipped by 8 bases and J by 0 bases, with 20 bases between them. Per germline, CDR1 GTSNPN and CDR2 SVGIG (reference sequence). The CDR3 sequence is CARSVGHGSSYEQYF. The CDR3 DNA reads as TGTGCCCGATCGGTTGGACACGGAAGCTCCTACGAGCAGTACTTC.

The DNA for the CDR3 is TGTGCCAGCAGCTTAGGACTAAACTATGGCTACACCTTC. This codes for CASSLGLNYGYTF. This sequence joins TRBV7-8 and TRBJ1-2; D uncertain. Germline V gene data show CDR1 as SGHVS and CDR2 as FQNEAQ. The CDR3 has 13 amino acids. Trimming took off 1 base at V and 2 bases at J, with 5 bases between the two ends.

The CDR3 loop reads CASSVPNQPQHF. The DNA of the CDR3 is TGTGCCAGTAGTGTTCCGAATCAGCCCCAGCATTTT. The chain combines TRBV19 with TRBJ1-5; D is uncertain. The CDR3 consists of 12 residues. Germline CDR1 is LNHDA and CDR2 is SQIVND (reference sequence). Trimming removed 5 bases from V and 4 bases from J, with 6 bases in between.

This rearrangement joins TRBV5-6 to TRBJ2-6; weak D call: TRBD2 (6 bases). CDR3 length equals 19 residues. Trimming shortened V by 0 bases and J by 0 bases, and 16 bases separated the two germline ends. In germline, CDR1 is SGHDT, CDR2 YYEEEE. The CDR3 reads CASSLAWGVGNSGANVLTF. CDR3 nucleotide sequence: TGTGCCAGCAGCTTGGCTTGGGGGGTGGGTAACTCTGGGGCCAACGTCCTGACTTTC.

The V gene is TRBV30, the J gene TRBJ2-7, with D uncertain. The germline CDR1 and CDR2 sequences are GTSNPN and SVGIG (reference sequence). V was cut by 2 bases and J by 7 bases, with 15 bases left in between. CDR3 length: 13 residues. Written as DNA, the CDR3 is TGTGCCTGGAGTACTCCACCCGCCCTAGAGCAGTACTTC. It encodes CAWSTPPALEQYF.

J is TRBJ1-1 and V is TRBV27; D not certain. This CDR3 region has 15 residues. The V end lost 3 bases, the J end lost 2 bases, and 13 bases lay between the germline ends. Germline assignment: CDR1 MNHEY and CDR2 SMNVEV (reference sequence). The CDR3 nucleotides are TGTGCCAGCAGTTTTACACAGAGATTAAACACTGAAGCTTTCTTT. Residues: CASSFTQRLNTEAFF.

The chain employs TRBV10-3 and TRBJ1-2, with D tentatively TRBD1 (6 bases). CDR3 size: 14 residues. V shed 6 bases and J shed 4 bases, with 15 bases lying between them. Germline lookup yields CDR1 ENHRY and CDR2 SYGVKD. In DNA, the CDR3 is TGTGCCATCAGATCTCAGGGGCGAGTCTATGGCTACACCTTC. It specifies CAIRSQGRVYGYTF.

The chain carries TRBV30 and TRBJ2-7, with 12 nucleotides matching TRBD2. CDR1 and CDR2 (germline): GTSNPN, SVGIG (reference sequence). V was clipped by 0 bases and J by 6 bases; unmatched bases: 3. The CDR3 is 14 amino acids. CDR3 in amino acids: CAWSVLAGGSEQYF. The CDR3 nucleotides are TGTGCCTGGAGTGTACTAGCGGGGGGTTCCGAGCAGTACTTC.

The table lists this clone with a few counts. The chain has TRBV10-1 and TRBJ1-1; D gene uncertain. The CDR3 has 13 amino acids. Germline V gene data show CDR1 as WNHNN and CDR2 as SYGVQD (reference sequence). The V gene lost 3 bases and the J gene lost 4 bases, with 9 bases spanning the gap. The chain's CDR3 is CASSEGGRTEAFF. CDR3 nucleotides: TGCGCCAGCAGTGAAGGTGGGCGCACTGAAGCTTTCTTT.